This TCR beta chain was found in a study of blood T cell repertoires in COVID-19. Study context: The United States, Italy and Spain provided the acute and convalescent COVID-19 samples. Sources were T cells, B-cell-depleted T cells, or PBMCs; the material itself was cDNA or gDNA.

Authors' methods: Reference gene primer amplification yielded estimated nucleated cell counts. Measured with immunoSEQ multiplex PCR; TCRdb has only the in-frame clones, and not every one. That table is the source of V, J and clone size, and D and trimming were worked out from the DNA. The data show under 150,000 clones, around 86% seen once. The CDR3 extends over 16 amino acids. Germline assignment: CDR1 SGHTA and CDR2 FQGTGA. J gave up 7 bases and V 1 base, and 8 bases lay outside the gene matches. This rearrangement joins TRBV7-3 to TRBJ2-2, with 8 bases that match TRBD2. The TCR comes from a man between 35 and 55 years old with active or convalescent COVID-19. The specimen sequenced was peripheral blood. CDR3 loop: CASSLMISGGGGELFF. The CDR3 DNA reads TGTGCCAGCAGCTTAATGATCAGCGGGGGAGGCGGGGAGCTGTTTTTT.